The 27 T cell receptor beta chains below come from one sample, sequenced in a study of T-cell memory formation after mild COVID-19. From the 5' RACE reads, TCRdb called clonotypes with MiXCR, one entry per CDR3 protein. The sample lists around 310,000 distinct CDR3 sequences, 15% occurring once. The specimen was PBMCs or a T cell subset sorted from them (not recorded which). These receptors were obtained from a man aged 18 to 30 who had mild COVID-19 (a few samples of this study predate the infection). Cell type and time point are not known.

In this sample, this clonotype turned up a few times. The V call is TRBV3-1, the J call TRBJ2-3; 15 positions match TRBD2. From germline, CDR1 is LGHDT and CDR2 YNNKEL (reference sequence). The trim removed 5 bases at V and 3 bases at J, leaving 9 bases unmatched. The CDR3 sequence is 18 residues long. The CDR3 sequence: CASSLRTSGGAWTDTQYF. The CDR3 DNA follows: TGTGCCAGCAGCTTACGGACTAGCGGGGGGGCCTGGACAGATACGCAGTATTTT.

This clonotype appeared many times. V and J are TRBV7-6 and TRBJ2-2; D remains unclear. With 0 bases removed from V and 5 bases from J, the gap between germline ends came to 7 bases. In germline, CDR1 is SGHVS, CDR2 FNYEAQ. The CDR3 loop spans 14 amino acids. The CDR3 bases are TGTGCCAGCAGCTTAGCTGCATTAACCGGGGAGCTGTTTTTT. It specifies CASSLAALTGELFF.

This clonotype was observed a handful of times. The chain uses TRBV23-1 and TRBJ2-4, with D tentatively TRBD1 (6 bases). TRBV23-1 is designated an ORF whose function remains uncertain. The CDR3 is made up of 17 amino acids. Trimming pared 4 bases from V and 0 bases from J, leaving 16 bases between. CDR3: CASSRHTGNLAKNIQYF. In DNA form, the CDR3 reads TGCGCCAGCAGTCGCCATACAGGGAACTTAGCCAAAAACATTCAGTACTTC.

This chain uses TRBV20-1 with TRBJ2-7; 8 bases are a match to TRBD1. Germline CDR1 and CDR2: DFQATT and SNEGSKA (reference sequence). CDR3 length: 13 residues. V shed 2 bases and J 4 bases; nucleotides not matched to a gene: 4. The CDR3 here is CSARNRGTYEQYF. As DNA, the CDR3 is TGCAGTGCTAGAAACAGGGGGACGTACGAGCAGTACTTC.

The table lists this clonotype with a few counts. Here the CDR3 DNA reads TGTGCCAGCATGATCCAGGGGGCTTGGGATGAGCAGTTCTTC. Translating it yields CASMIQGAWDEQFF. The genes are TRBV12-3 or TRBV12-4 and TRBJ2-1; 8 positions agree with TRBD1. Trimming removed 7 bases from V and 8 bases from J; junction bases left unmatched: 10. The CDR3 loop spans 14 amino acids.

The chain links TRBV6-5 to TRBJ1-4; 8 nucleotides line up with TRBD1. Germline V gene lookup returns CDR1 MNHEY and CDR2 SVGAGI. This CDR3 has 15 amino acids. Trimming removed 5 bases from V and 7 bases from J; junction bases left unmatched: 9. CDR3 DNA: TGTGCCAGCAGTCGACAGGGGTCTTTTGGTGAAAAACTGTTTTTT. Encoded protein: CASSRQGSFGEKLFF.

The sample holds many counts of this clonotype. The CDR3 sequence is CASRSTGANTEAFF. The CDR3 DNA reads as TGTGCCAGCAGGTCTACAGGGGCGAACACTGAAGCTTTCTTT. V gene TRBV6-5 combines with J gene TRBJ1-1; 7 bases align to TRBD1. V lost 6 bases, J lost 1 base, and 5 bases stayed unmatched. From germline, CDR1 is MNHEY and CDR2 SVGAGI. The CDR3 runs 14 residues.

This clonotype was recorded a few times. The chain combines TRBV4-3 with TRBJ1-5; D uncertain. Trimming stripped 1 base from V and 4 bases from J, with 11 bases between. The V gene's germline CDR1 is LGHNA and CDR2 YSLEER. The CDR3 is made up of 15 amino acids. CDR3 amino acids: CASSQVSDGNQPQHF. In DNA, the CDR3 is TGCGCCAGCAGCCAAGTATCGGACGGGAATCAGCCCCAGCATTTT.

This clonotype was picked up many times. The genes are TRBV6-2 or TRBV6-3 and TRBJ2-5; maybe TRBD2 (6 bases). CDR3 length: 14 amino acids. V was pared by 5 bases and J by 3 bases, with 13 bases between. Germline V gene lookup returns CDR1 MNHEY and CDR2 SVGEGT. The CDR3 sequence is CASSNHGGEETQYF. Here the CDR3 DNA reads TGTGCCAGCAGTAACCACGGCGGGGAAGAGACCCAGTACTTC.

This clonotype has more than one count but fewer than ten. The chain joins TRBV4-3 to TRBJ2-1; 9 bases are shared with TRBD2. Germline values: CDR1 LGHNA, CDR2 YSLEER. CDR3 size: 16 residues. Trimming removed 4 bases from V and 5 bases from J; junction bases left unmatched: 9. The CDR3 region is CASSPNSGGSHNEQFF. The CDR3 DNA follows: TGCGCCAGCAGCCCGAACAGCGGGGGGAGCCACAATGAGCAGTTCTTC.

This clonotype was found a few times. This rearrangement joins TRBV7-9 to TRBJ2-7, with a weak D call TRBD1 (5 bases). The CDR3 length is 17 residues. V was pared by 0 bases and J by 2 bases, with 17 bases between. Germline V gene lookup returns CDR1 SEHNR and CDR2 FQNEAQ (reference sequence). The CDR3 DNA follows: TGTGCCAGCAGCTTAGCGACTTTCCAGGGTTCCCCCTACGAGCAGTACTTC. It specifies CASSLATFQGSPYEQYF.

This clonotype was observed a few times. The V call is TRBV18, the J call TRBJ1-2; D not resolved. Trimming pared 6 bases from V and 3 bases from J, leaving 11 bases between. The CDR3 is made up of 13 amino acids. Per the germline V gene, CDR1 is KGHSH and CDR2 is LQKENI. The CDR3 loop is CASSVTVDYGYTF. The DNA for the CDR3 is TGTGCCAGCTCCGTCACGGTGGACTATGGCTACACCTTC.

In nucleotides, the CDR3 is TGTGCCACCAGTGATGGCGGGCAAGCCAAAAACATTCAGTACTTC. Encoded protein: CATSDGGQAKNIQYF. The chain employs TRBV24-1 and TRBJ2-4; weak D call: TRBD2 (5 bases). Between the trimmed V and J ends, which lost 3 bases and 0 bases, there was a span of 8 bases. CDR3 length: 15 residues. CDR1 is KGHDR and CDR2 is SFDVKD in the germline V gene.

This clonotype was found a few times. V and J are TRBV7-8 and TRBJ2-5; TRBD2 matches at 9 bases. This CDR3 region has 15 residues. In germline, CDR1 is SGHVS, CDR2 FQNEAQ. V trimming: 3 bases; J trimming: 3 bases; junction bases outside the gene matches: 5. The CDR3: CASSLNSGGKETQYF. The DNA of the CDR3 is TGTGCCAGCAGCTTGAATAGCGGGGGTAAAGAGACCCAGTACTTC.

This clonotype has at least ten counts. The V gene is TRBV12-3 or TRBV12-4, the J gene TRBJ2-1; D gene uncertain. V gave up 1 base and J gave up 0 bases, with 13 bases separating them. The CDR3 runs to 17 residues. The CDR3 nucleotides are TGTGCCAGCAGTTTAGTCCCGGGCTCGAGCTCCTACAATGAGCAGTTCTTC. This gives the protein CASSLVPGSSSYNEQFF.

The CDR3 DNA is TGTGCCAGCAGTGGGGGGAGGAGGTATCAGCCCCAGCATTTT. Protein sequence: CASSGGRRYQPQHF. J is TRBJ1-5 and V is TRBV2, with TRBD1 as a possible D gene (5 bases). Germline CDR1 reads SNHLY; CDR2 reads FYNNEI. CDR3 length: 14 amino acids. Trimming cost V 4 bases and J 5 bases, with 12 bases left between them.

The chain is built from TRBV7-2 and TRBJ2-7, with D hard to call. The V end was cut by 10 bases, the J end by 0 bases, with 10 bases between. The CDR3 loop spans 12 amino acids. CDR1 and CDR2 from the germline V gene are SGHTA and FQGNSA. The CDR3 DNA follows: TGTGCCACCCAGGACCTCTCCTACGAGCAGTACTTC. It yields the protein CATQDLSYEQYF.

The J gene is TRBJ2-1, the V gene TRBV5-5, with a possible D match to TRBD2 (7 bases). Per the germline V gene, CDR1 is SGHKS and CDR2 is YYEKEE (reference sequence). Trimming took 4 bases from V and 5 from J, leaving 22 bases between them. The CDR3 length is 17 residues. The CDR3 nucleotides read TGTGCCAGCAGCCAGCGGGGAAACAGGGCACGAGACAATGAGCAGTTCTTC. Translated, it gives CASSQRGNRARDNEQFF.

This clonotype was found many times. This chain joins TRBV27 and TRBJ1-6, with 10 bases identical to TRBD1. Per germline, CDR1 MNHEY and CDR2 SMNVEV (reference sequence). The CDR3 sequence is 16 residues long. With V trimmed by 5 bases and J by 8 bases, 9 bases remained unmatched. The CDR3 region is CASSRRSGTGDSPLHF. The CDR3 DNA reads TGTGCCAGCAGTCGACGATCCGGGACAGGGGATTCACCCCTCCACTTT.

Written as DNA, the CDR3 is TGCAGCGTAACAGCTTTTGGCACCGGGGAGCTGTTTTTT. Translation gives CSVTAFGTGELFF. The chain recombines TRBV29-1 with TRBJ2-2; no clear D gene. The CDR3 contains 13 residues. CDR1 is SQVTM and CDR2 is ANQGSEA in the germline V gene. V was trimmed by 6 bases and J by 4 bases, leaving 12 bases between them.

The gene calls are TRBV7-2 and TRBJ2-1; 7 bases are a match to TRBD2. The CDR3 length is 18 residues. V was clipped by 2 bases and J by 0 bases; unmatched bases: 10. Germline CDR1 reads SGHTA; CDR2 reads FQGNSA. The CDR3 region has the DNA TGTGCCAGCAGCTTATTGGTGGGGTGGACTAGCTCCTACAATGAGCAGTTCTTC. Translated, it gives CASSLLVGWTSSYNEQFF. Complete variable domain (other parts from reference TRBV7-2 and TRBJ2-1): GAGVSQSPSNKVTEKGKDVELRCDPISGHTALYWYRQSLGQGLEFLIYFQGNSAPDKSGLPSDRFSAERTGGSVSTLTIQRTQQEDSAVYLCASSLLVGWTSSYNEQFFGPGTRLTVL.

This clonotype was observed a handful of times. The CDR3 sequence is CASTIPFQYF. The CDR3 DNA reads TGTGCCAGCACCATACCGTTTCAGTACTTC. The rearrangement joins TRBV12-3 or TRBV12-4 to TRBJ2-4; D is undetermined. The CDR3 sequence is 10 residues long. The V gene lost 7 bases and the J gene lost 11 bases, with 9 bases spanning the gap.

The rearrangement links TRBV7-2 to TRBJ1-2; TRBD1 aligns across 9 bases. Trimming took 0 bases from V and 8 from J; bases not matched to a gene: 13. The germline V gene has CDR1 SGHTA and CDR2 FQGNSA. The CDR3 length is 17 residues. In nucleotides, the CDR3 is TGTGCCAGCAGCTTAGCAGGGTCGGGACAGGGTTCAAAGGGCTACACCTTC. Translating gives CASSLAGSGQGSKGYTF.

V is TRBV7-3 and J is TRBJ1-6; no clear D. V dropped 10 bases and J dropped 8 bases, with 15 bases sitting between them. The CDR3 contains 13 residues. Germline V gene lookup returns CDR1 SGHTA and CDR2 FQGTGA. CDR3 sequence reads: CATADNIYSPLHF. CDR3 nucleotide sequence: TGTGCCACCGCGGATAATATTTATTCACCCCTCCACTTT.

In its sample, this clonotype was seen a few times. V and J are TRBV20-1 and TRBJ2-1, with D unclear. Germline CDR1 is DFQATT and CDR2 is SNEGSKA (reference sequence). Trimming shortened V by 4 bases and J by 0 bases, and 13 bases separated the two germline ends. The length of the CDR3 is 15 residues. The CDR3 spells CSAKPLGSSYNEQFF. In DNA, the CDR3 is TGCAGTGCTAAACCGCTGGGAAGCTCCTACAATGAGCAGTTCTTC.

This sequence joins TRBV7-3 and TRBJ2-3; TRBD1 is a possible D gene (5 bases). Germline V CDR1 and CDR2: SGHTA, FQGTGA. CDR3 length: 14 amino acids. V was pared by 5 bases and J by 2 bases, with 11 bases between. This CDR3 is CASSPDIHTDTQYF. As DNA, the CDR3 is TGTGCCAGCAGCCCGGACATACACACAGATACGCAGTATTTT.

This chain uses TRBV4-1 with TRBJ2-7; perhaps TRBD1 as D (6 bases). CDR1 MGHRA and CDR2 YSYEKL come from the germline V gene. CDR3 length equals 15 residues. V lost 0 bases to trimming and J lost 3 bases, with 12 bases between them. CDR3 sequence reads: CASSQDQGSRYEQYF. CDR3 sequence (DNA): TGCGCCAGCAGCCAAGATCAGGGGTCTCGCTACGAGCAGTACTTC.